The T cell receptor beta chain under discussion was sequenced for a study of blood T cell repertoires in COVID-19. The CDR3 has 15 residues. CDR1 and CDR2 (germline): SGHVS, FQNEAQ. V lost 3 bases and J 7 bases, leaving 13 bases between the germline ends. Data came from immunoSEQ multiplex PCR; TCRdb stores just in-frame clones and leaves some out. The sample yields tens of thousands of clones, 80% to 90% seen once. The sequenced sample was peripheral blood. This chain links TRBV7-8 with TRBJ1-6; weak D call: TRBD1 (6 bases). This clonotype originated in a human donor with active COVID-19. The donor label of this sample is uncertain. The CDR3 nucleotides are TGTGCCAGCAGCTTGATGCAGGGGCAAAATTCACCCCTCCACTTT. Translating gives CASSLMQGQNSPLHF.